This T cell receptor beta chain appears in the sequencing data of a study of T-cell reconstitution after alpha-beta-depleted transplantation in children. Unique molecular identifiers were incorporated into the prepared TCRbeta library. One entry per CDR3 protein, called by TCRdb with MiXCR from the PCR reads. The sample has about 340,000 distinct CDR3 sequences, 10% seen once; the top ten hold 2% to 3%. This CDR3 region has 14 residues. The germline V and J ends were trimmed by 3 bases and 4 bases, with 13 bases remaining between them. Germline CDR1 and CDR2: DFQATT and SNEGSKA (reference sequence). This clonotype was observed a few times.

The chain combines TRBV20-1 with TRBJ2-1; D perhaps matches TRBD1 (5 bases). The material sequenced was PBMCs from the stem cell graft donor, taken from the stem cell graft. The sequence was obtained from a human donor who donated a stem cell graft to a child with acute lymphoblastic leukemia. This chain's CDR3 is CSASWPAGYNEQFF. As DNA, the CDR3 is TGCAGTGCTAGCTGGCCTGCAGGGTACAATGAGCAGTTCTTC.